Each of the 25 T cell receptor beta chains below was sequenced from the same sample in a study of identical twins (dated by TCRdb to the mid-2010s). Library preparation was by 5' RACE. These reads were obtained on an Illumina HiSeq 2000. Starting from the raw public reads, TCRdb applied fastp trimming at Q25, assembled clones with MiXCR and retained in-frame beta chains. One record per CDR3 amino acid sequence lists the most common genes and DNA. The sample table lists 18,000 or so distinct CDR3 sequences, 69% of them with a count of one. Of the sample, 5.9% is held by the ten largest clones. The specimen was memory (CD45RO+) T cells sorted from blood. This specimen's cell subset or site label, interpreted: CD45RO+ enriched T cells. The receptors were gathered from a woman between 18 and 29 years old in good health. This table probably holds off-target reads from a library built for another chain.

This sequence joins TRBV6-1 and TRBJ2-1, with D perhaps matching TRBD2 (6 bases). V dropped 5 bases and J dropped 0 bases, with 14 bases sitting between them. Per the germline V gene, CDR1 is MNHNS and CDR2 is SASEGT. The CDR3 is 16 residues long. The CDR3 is CASSRRAGLSYNEQFF. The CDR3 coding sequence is TGTGCCAGCAGTCGCAGGGCGGGACTCTCCTACAATGAGCAGTTCTTC.

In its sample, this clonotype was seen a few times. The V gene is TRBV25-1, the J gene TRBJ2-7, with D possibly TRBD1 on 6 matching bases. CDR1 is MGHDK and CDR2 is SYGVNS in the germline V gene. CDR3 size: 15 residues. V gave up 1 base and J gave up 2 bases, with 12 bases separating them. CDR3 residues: CASSESKAGAYEQYF. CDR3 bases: TGTGCCAGCAGTGAATCCAAGGCAGGGGCCTACGAGCAGTACTTC.

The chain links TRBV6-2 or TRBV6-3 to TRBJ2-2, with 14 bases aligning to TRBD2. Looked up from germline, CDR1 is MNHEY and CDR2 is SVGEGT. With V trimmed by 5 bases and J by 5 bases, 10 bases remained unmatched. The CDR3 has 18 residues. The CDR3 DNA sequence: TGTGCCAGCAGTCCGAGGACTAGCGGGAGGCCGGGGACCGGGGAGCTGTTTTTT. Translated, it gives CASSPRTSGRPGTGELFF.

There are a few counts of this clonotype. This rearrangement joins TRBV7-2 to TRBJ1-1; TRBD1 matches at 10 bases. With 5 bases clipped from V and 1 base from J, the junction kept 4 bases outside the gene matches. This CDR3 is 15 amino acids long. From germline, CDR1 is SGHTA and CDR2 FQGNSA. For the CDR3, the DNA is TGTGCCAGCAGCACGAGACAGGGGGCGAACACTGAAGCTTTCTTT. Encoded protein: CASSTRQGANTEAFF.

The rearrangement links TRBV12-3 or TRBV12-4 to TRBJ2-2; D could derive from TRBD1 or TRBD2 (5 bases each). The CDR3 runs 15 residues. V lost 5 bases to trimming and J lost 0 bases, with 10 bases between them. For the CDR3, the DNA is TGTGCCAGCAGTCCGGGACCGACGAACACCGGGGAGCTGTTTTTT. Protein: CASSPGPTNTGELFF.

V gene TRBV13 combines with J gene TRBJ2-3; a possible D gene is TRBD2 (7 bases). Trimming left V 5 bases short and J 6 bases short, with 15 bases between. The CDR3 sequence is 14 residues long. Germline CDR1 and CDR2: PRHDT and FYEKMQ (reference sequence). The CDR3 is CASSEGGGSDTQYF. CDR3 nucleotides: TGTGCCAGCAGCGAGGGAGGGGGTTCGGATACGCAGTATTTT.

CDR3 amino acids: CASSLVGGENIQYF. DNA of the CDR3: TGTGCCAGCAGCTTAGTGGGAGGGGAAAACATTCAGTACTTC. The gene calls are TRBV11-1 and TRBJ2-4, with 7 bases lining up with TRBD2. The germline V gene has CDR1 SGHAT and CDR2 FQDESV (reference sequence). The CDR3 runs to 14 residues. Trimming took 1 base from V and 5 from J; bases not matched to a gene: 2.

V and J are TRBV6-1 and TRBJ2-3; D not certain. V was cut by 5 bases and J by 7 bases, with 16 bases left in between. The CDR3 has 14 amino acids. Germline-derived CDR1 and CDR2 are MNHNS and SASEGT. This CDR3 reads CASSRKVQANTQYF. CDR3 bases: TGTGCCAGCAGTCGAAAGGTCCAAGCAAATACGCAGTATTTT.

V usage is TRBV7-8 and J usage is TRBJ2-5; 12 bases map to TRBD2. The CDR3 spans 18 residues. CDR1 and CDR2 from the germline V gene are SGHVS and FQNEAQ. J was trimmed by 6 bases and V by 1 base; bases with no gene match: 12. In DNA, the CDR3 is TGTGCCAGCAGCTTAGAGAGACTAGCGGGAGTAAGAGGGAAGACCCAGTACTTC. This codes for CASSLERLAGVRGKTQYF.

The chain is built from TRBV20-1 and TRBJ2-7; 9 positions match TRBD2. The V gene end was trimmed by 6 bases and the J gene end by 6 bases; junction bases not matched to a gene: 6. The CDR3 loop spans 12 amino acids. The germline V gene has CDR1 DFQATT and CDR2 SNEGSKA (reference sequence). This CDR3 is CSATSGHPEQYF. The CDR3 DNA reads TGCAGTGCGACTAGCGGACACCCCGAGCAGTACTTC.

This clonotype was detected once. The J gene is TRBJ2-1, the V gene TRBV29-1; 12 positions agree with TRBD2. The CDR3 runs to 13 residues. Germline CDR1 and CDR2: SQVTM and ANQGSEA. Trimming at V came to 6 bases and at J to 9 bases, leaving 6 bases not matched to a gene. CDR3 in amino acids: CSVQSSGGVEQFF. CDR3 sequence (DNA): TGCAGCGTGCAATCTAGCGGGGGGGTTGAGCAGTTCTTC.

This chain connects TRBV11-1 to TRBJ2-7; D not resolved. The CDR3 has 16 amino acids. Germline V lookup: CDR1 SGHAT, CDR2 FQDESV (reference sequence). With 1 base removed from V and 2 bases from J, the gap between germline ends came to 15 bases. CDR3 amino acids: CASSLDGGSYPYEQYF. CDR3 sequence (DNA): TGTGCCAGCAGCTTAGACGGCGGCTCTTACCCCTACGAGCAGTACTTC.

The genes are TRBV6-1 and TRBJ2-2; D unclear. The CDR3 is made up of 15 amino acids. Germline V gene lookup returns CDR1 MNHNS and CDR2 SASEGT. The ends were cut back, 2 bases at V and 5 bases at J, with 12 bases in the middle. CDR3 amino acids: CASSEFAGATGELFF. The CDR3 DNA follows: TGTGCCAGCAGTGAATTTGCAGGAGCGACCGGGGAGCTGTTTTTT.

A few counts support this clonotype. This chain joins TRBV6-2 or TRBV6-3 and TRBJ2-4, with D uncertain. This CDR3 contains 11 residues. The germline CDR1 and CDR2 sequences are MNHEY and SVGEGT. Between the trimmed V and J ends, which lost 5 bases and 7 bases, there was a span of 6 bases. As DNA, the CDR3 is TGTGCCAGCAGTAATGGGAACATTCAGTACTTC. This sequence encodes CASSNGNIQYF.

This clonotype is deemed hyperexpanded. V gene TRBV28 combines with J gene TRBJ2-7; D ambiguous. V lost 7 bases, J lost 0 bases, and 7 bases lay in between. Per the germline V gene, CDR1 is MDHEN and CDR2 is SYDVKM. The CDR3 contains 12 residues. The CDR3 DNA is TGTGCCAGCACAGGCAACTCCTACGAGCAGTACTTC. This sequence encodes CASTGNSYEQYF.

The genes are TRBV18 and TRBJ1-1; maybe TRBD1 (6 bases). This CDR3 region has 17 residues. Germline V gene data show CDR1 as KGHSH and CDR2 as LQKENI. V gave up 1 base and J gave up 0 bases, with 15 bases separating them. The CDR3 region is CASSPLTGGQLNTEAFF. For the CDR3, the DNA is TGTGCCAGCTCACCACTCACTGGGGGGCAGCTGAACACTGAAGCTTTCTTT.

The CDR3 reads CASSPAVGPQFF. Written as DNA, the CDR3 is TGTGCCAGCAGCCCCGCCGTGGGCCCGCAGTTCTTC. The chain links TRBV13 to TRBJ2-1; D gene unclear. Between the trimmed V and J ends, which lost 5 bases and 12 bases, there was a span of 14 bases. The germline gives CDR1 PRHDT, CDR2 FYEKMQ (reference sequence). This CDR3 comprises 12 residues.

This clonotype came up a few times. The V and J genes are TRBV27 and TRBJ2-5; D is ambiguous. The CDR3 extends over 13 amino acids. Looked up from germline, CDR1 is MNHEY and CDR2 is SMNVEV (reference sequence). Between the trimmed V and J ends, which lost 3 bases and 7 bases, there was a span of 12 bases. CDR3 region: CASSLKVRGTQYF. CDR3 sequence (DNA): TGTGCCAGCAGTTTGAAAGTACGCGGGACCCAGTACTTC.

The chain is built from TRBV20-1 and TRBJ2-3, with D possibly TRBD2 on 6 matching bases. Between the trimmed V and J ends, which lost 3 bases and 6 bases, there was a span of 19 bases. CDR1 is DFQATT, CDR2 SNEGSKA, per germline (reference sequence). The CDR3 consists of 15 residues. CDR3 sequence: CSARIAVQGGDTQYF. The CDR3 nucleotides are TGCAGTGCTAGGATAGCGGTTCAGGGAGGCGATACGCAGTATTTT.

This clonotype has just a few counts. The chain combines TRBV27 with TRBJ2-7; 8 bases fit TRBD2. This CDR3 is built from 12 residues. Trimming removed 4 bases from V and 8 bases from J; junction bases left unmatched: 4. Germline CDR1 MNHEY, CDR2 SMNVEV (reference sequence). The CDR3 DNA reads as TGTGCCAGCAGTTCCACTAGCGGCAAGCAGTACTTC. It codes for CASSSTSGKQYF.

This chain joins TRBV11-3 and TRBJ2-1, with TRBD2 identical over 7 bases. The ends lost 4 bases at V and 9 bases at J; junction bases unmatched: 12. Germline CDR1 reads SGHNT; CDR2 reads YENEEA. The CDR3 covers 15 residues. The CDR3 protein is CASSSSPGGSIEQFF. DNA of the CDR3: TGTGCCAGCAGCTCATCGCCGGGGGGATCGATTGAGCAGTTCTTC.

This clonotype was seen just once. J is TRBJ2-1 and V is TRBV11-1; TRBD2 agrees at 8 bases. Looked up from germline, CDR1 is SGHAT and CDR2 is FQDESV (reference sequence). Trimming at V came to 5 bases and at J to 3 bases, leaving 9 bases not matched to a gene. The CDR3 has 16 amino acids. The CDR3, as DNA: TGTGCCAGCAGCCAGGGGAGGGGGACTAGCTACAATGAGCAGTTCTTC. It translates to CASSQGRGTSYNEQFF.

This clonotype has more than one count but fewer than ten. The CDR3 coding sequence is TGTGCCAGCAGTGATCCCGGGGAGCTGTTTTTT. Encoded protein: CASSDPGELFF. The chain carries TRBV2 and TRBJ2-2; D gene unclear. This CDR3 has 11 amino acids. V was cut by 3 bases and J by 6 bases, with 2 bases left in between. Germline V gives CDR1 SNHLY, CDR2 FYNNEI.

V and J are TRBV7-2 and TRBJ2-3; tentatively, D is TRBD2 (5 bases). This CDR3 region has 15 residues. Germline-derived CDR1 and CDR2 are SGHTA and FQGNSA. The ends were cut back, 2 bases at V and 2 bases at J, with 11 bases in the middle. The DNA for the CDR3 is TGTGCCAGCAGCTTATGGTTGAGGGACACAGATACGCAGTATTTT. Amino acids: CASSLWLRDTDTQYF.

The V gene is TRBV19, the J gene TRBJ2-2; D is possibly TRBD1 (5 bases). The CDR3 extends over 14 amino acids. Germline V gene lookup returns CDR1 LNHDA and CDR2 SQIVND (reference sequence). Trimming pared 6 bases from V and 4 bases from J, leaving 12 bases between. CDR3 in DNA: TGTGCCAGTAGCTCAACAGGACCCACCGGGGAGCTGTTTTTT. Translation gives CASSSTGPTGELFF.